Detailed here is one T cell receptor beta chain. What it recognizes is unknown. The data stem from a study of T cell responses to AZD1222 COVID-19 vaccine. Generated by immunoSEQ multiplex PCR, the TCRdb table keeps only in-frame clones and is missing some. Among approximately 120,000 clones listed, approximately 87% were seen once. Study outcomes and limitations: Of spike-specific TCRs, nearly half reportedly target regions left unmutated in variants.

This CDR3 is built from 18 residues. Looked up from germline, CDR1 is MNHNY and CDR2 is SVGAGI (reference sequence). Germline trimming cut 5 bases from V and 0 bases from J; bases unmatched to any gene: 10. Sequencing was performed on peripheral blood, taken on day 0 of AZD1222 vaccination. The TCR originated in an adult in good health. V is TRBV6-6 and J is TRBJ2-1; 10 bases align to TRBD2. The CDR3 DNA sequence: TGTGCCAGCAGTCCCGGGGTAGCGGGGGGTAGCTCCTACAATGAGCAGTTCTTC. This sequence encodes CASSPGVAGGSSYNEQFF.